This record looks at one TCR beta chain sequence and its context. Antigen unknown. The data were obtained in a study of cytomegalovirus exposure and HLA in healthy donors. Study context: The same platform as the approximately 700 first-cohort repertoires was used for the 100 to 150 validation repertoires, a later analysis reported.

Clones were sequenced by immunoSEQ multiplex PCR, and TCRdb holds only the in-frame ones, with some missing. Found here are some 170,000 clones, just under 90% of them singletons; the top ten hold roughly 1.5%. The V gene's germline CDR1 is SQVTM and CDR2 ANQGSEA. Trimming pared 1 base from V and 5 bases from J, leaving 11 bases between. This CDR3 is 14 amino acids long. General study points: Specific recognition of CMV antigens was confirmed in vitro for a few chains (all CMV-associated). Researchers counted around 180 TCR beta chains as cytomegalovirus-associated. Usually a TCR sequence was rare, but some public TCRs were found in many donors.

This sequence originates from a woman aged 30 to 39 in good health and CMV-seronegative. The sample taken for sequencing was PBMCs. The chain recombines TRBV29-1 with TRBJ1-4; D may be TRBD1 (6 bases). CDR3 sequence: CSVEGGQGNEKLFF. The CDR3 bases are TGCAGCGTTGAAGGGGGGCAGGGAAATGAAAAACTGTTTTTT.